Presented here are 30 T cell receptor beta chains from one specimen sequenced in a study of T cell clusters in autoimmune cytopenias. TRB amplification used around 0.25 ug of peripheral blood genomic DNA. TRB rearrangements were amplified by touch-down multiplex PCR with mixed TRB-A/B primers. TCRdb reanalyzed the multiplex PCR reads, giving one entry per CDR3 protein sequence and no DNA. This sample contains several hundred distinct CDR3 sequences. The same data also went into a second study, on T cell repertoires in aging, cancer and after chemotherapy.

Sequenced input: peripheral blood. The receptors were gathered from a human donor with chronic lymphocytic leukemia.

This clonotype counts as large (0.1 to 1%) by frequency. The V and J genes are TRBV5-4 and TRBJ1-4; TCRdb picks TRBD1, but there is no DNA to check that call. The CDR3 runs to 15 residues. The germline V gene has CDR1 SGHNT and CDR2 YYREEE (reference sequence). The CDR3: CASSLGGGAGEKLFF.

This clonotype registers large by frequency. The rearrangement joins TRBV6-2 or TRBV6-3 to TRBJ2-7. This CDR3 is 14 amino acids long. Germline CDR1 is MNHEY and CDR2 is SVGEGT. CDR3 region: CASSPRQGSYEQYF.

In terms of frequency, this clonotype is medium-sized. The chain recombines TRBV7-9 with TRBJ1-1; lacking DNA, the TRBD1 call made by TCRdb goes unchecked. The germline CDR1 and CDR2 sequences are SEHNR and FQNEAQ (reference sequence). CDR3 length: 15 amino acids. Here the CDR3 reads CASSLRGQLNTEAFF.

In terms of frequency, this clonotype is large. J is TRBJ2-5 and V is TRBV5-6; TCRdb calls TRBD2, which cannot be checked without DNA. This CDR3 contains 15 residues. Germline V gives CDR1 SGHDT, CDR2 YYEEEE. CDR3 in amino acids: CASSPTSGPQETQYF.

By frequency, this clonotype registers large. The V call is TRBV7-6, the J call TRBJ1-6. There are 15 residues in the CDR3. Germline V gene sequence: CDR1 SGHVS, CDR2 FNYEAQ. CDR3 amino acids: CASSTPTEHNSPLHF.

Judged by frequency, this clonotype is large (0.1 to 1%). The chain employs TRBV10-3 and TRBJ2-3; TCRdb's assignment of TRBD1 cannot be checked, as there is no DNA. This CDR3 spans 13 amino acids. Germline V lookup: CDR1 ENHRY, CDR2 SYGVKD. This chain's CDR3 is CAAGTASTDTQYF.

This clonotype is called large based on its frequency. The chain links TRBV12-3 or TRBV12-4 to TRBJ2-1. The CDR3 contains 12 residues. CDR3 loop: CASSFSRNEQFF.

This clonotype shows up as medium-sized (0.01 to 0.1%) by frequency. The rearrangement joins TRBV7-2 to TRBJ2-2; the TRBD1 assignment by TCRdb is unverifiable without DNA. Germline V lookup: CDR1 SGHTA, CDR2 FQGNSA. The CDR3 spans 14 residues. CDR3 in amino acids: CASSFTERTGGRFF. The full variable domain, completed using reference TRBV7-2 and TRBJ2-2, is GAGVSQSPSNKVTEKGKDVELRCDPISGHTALYWYRQSLGQGLEFLIYFQGNSAPDKSGLPSDRFSAERTGGSVSTLTIQRTQQEDSAVYLCASSFTERTGGRFFGEGSRLTVL.

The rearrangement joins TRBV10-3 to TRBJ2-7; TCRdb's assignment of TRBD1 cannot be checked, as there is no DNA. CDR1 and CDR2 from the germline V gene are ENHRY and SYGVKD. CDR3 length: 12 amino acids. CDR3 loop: CAISELKSPRYF.

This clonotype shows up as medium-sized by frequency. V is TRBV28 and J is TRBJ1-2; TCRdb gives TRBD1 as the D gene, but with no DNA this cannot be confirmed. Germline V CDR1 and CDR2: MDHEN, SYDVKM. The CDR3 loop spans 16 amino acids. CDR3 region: CASGGTGGAESYGYTF.

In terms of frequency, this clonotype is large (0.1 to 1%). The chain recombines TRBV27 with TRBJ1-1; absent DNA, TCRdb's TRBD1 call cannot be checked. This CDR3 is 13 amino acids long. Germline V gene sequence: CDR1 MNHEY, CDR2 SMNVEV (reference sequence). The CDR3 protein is CASGGQLNTEAFF.

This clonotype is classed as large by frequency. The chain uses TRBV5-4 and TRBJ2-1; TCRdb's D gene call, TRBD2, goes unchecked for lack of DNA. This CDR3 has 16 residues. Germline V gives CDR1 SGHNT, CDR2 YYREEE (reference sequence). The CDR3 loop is CASSLAGPTTYNEQFF.

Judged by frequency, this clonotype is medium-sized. The CDR3 region is CASSLVAGGPYNEQFF. The J gene is TRBJ2-1, the V gene TRBV5-1; lacking DNA, the TRBD2 call made by TCRdb goes unchecked. Looked up from germline, CDR1 is SGHRS and CDR2 is YFSETQ. The length of the CDR3 is 16 residues.

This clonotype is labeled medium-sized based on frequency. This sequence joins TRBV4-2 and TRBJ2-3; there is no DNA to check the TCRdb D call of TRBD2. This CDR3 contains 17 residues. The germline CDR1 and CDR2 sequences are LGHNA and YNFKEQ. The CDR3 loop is CASSQEVRQGGTDTQYF.

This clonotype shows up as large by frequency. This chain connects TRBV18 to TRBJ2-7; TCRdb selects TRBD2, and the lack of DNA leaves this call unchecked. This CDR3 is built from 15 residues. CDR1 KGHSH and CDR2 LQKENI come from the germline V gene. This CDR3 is CASSAGLAGSYEQYF.

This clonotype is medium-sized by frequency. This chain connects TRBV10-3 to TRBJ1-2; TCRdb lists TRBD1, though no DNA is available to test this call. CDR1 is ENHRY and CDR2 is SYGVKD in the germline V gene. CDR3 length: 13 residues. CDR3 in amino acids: CALRGFQNYGYTF.

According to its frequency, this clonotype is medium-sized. The CDR3 loop is CSARVGGLEKLFF. The V and J genes are TRBV20-1 and TRBJ1-4. The CDR3 runs to 13 residues. Germline CDR1 reads DFQATT; CDR2 reads SNEGSKA (reference sequence).

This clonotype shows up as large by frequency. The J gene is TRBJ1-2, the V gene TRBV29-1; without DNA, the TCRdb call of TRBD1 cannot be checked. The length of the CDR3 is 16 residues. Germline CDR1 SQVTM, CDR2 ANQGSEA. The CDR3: CSRALIWATANYGYTF. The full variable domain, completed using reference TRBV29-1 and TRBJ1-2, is SAVISQKPSRDICQRGTSLTIQCQVDSQVTMMFWYRQQPGQSLTLIATANQGSEATYESGFVIDKFPISRPNLTFSTLTVSNMSPEDSSIYLCSRALIWATANYGYTFGSGTRLTVV.

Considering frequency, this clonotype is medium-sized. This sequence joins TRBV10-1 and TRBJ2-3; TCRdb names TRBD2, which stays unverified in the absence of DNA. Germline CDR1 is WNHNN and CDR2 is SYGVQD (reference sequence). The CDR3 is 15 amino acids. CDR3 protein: CASSESGSGGDTQYF.

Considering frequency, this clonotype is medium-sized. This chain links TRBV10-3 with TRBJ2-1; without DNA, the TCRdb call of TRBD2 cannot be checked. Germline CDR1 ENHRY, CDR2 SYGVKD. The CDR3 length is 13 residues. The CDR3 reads CAISESGLAVQFF.

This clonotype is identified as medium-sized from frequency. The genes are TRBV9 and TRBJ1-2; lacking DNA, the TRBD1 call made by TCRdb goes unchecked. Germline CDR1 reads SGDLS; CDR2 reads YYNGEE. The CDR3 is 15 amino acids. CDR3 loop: CASSVGTGLFYGYTF.

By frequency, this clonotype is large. The CDR3 loop is CASRVRGGRPATNEKLFF. V usage is TRBV6-1 and J usage is TRBJ1-4; TCRdb names TRBD1, which stays unverified in the absence of DNA. Germline-derived CDR1 and CDR2 are MNHNS and SASEGT. The CDR3 length is 18 residues.

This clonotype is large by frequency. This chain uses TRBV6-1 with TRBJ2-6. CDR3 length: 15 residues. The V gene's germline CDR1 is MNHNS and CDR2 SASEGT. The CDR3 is CASKLGHSGANVLTF.

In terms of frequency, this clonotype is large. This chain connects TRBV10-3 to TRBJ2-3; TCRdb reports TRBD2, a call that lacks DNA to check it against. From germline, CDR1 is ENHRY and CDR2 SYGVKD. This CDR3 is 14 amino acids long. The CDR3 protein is CANSGGRGTDTQYF.

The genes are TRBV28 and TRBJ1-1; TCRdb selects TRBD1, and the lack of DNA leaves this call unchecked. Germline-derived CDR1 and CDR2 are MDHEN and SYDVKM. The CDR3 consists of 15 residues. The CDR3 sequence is CASSFSSGGRTEAFF.

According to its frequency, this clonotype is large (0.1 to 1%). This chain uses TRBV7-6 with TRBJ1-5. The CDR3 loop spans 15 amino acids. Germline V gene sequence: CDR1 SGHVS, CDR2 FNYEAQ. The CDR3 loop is CASSPGGLSNQPQHF.

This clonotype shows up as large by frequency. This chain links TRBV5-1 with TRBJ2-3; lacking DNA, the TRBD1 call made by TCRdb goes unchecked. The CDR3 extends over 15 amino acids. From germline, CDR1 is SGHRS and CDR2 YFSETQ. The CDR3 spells CASGENGQGADTQYF.

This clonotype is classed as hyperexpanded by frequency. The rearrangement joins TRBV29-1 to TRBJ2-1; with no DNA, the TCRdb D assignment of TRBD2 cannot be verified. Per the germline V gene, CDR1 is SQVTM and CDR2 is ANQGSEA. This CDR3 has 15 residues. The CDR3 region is CSVDGGRAAYNEQFF.

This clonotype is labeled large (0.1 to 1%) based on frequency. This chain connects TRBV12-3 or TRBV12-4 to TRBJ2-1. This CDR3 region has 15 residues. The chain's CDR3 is CASSLALSGRNEQFF.

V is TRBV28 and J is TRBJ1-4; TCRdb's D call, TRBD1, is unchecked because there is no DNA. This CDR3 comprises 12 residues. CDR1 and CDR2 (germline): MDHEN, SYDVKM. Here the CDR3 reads CASSPRPEKLFF.